This entry describes one TCR beta chain. Its antigen is unknown. The CDR3 has 13 residues. V gave up 0 bases and J gave up 7 bases, with 7 bases separating them. Repertoires were generated with immunoSEQ multiplex PCR, while TCRdb's copy carries only in-frame clones and drops some. Of 300,000 to 400,000 clones listed, around four fifths are singletons. The sample's treatment: some 20 received Ad26.COV2.S at low or high dose, single or two shots; about 5 received placebo; per-sample allocation not given. Sampling happened 63 days after the first vaccine or placebo injection. The entry originates in a study of Ad26.COV2.S vaccination and SARS-CoV-2 variants. Study-level background: Within the COV1001 Ad26.COV2.S trial arm, the donor was enrolled.

Study-wide results and limits: Measurement of non-spike TCR breadth gave similar results in vaccine and placebo recipients. Vaccinees displayed broader spike-specific TCR repertoires than placebo recipients. Post-vaccination breadth of spike-specific CD8+ and CD4+ T cell responses was reportedly substantial.

The input for sequencing was peripheral blood, taken in a trial of Ad26.COV2.S vaccine versus placebo. J is TRBJ2-1 and V is TRBV12-3 or TRBV12-4; D remains ambiguous. This TCR was sampled from a person between 18 and 65 years old who received the Ad26.COV2.S COVID-19 vaccine or a placebo. This CDR3 reads CASSLAAGNEQFF. The CDR3 region has the DNA TGTGCCAGCAGTTTAGCGGCCGGTAATGAGCAGTTCTTC.